Sequencing of this TCR beta chain was carried out in a study of blood T cell repertoires in COVID-19. Study at large: COVID-19 samples collected from the United States, Italy and Spain covered acute and convalescent phases.

V was shortened by 1 base and J by 2 bases, with 16 bases between the two germline ends. Germline V gene data show CDR1 as LGHDT and CDR2 as YNNKEL (reference sequence). This CDR3 has 17 residues. The repertoire was sequenced with immunoSEQ multiplex PCR; TCRdb's copy has only in-frame clones and lacks some. The profile shows about 38,000 clones, less than 80% of them singletons. This chain uses TRBV3-1 (or the pseudogene TRBV3-2) with TRBJ2-3; perhaps TRBD2 as D (6 bases). The sequence derives from a man between 65 and 79 years old with COVID-19, enrolled during active disease. What was sequenced was peripheral blood. CDR3: CASSQGPGTQLTDTQYF. The CDR3, as DNA: TGTGCCAGCAGCCAAGGGCCCGGGACTCAACTCACAGATACGCAGTATTTT.